This T cell receptor (beta chain) derives from a study of cytomegalovirus exposure and HLA in healthy donors. Study-level information: There were some 81 million unique TCRs (from HLA-typed donors) in an early data release. Of all 400 or so donors who were genotyped, 75% to 90% belonged to the Caucasian-associated ancestry cluster. Broader study findings: Sequencing likely produced, as an artifact, a cluster of highly shared sequence variants. The study dropped some indistinguishable V segments, TRBV6-2 and TRBV6-3 among them.

On this clone: As yet, its antigen is unknown.

PCR primers comprised 60 Vbeta and 13 Jbeta primers. TCRdb keeps only in-frame clones here, not all; method: immunoSEQ multiplex PCR. Of roughly 60,000 clones in the sample, more than 75% were seen once. The CDR3 is 14 amino acids. The ends were cut back, 2 bases at V and 0 bases at J, with 6 bases in the middle. From germline, CDR1 is WSHSY and CDR2 SAAADI. The receptor was isolated from a female donor in good health and CMV-seronegative. This chain uses TRBV10-2 with TRBJ2-3; tentatively, D is TRBD2 (5 bases). The sample was PBMCs. The CDR3 here is CASSEERSTDTQYF. The CDR3 nucleotides are TGCGCCAGCAGTGAGGAGCGGAGCACAGATACGCAGTATTTT.